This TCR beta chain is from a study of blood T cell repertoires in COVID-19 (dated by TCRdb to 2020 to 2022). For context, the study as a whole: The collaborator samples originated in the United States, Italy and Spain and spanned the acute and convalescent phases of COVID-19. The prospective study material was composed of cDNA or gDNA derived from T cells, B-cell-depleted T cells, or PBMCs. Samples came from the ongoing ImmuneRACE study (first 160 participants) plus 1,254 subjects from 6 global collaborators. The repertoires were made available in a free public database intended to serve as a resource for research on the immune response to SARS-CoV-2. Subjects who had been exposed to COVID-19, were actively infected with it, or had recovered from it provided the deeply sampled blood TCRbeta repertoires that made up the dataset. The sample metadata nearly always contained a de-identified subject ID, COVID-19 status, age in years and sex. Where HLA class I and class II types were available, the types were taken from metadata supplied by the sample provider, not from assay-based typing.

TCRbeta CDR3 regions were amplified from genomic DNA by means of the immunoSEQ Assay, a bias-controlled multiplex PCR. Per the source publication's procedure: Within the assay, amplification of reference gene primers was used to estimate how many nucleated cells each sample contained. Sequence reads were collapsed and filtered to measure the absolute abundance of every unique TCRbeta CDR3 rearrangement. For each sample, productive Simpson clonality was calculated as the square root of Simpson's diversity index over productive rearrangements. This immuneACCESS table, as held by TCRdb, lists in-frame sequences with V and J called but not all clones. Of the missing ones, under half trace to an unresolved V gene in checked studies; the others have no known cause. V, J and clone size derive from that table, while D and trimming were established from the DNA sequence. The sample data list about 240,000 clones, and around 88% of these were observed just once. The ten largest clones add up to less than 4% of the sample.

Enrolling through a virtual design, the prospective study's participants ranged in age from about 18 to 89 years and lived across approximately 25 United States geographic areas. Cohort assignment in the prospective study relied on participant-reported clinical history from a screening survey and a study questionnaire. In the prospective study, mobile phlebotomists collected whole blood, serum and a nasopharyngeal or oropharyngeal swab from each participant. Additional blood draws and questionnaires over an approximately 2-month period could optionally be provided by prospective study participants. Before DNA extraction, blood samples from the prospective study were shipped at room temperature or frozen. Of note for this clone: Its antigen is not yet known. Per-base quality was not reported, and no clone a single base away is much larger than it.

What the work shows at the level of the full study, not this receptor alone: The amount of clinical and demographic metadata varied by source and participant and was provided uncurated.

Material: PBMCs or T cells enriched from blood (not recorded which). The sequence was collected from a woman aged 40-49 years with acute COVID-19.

This receptor carries the CDR3 CASSLEGRGRRSPLHF. DNA sequence: TGTGCCAGCAGCTTAGAGGGCAGGGGGCGACGTTCACCCCTCCACTTT. Here the chain combines TRBV7-9 and TRBJ1-6; TRBD1 agrees with 8 junctional bases. The CDR3 numbers 16 residues from cysteine through phenylalanine. Only the CDR3 region is kept as DNA, spanning 48 bases read in frame from base 1. Via the germline V gene (reference sequence), CDR1 is SEHNR and CDR2 FQNEAQ. The V end gives up 1 base and the J end 9 bases, leaving 8 bases in the junction not matched to a gene. When the CDR3 is completed using the reference TRBV7-9 and TRBJ1-6 genes on either side, the full variable domain is DTGVSQNPRHKITKRGQNVTFRCDPISEHNRLYWYRQTLGQGPEFLTYFQNEAQLEKSRLLSDRFSAERPKGSFSTLEIQRTEQGDSAMYLCASSLEGRGRRSPLHFGNGTRLTVT.